These 22 T cell receptor beta chains originate from one sample sequenced in a study of blood T cell repertoires in COVID-19. Repertoires were generated with immunoSEQ multiplex PCR, while TCRdb's copy carries only in-frame clones and drops some. The profile shows 100,000 to 150,000 clones, around 89% of them singletons. Sequencing was performed on peripheral blood. The receptors stem from a human donor in a cohort sampled during active COVID-19.

The rearrangement uses TRBV28 and TRBJ2-3, with TRBD2 matching 13 bases. Trimming at V came to 8 bases and at J to 2 bases, leaving 10 bases not matched to a gene. This CDR3 is 17 amino acids long. Germline CDR1 reads MDHEN; CDR2 reads SYDVKM. CDR3 sequence: CASEMGLAGSFTDTQYF. The CDR3 DNA reads as TGTGCCAGCGAGATGGGACTAGCGGGATCCTTCACAGATACGCAGTATTTT.

The CDR3 bases are TGTGCCAGCTCATTCGGACAGGGGAATGGCTACACCTTC. This encodes CASSFGQGNGYTF. The V gene is TRBV18, the J gene TRBJ1-2, with 9 bases aligning to TRBD1. The CDR3 consists of 13 residues. The V gene end was trimmed by 5 bases and the J gene end by 6 bases; junction bases not matched to a gene: 4. Germline V lookup: CDR1 KGHSH, CDR2 LQKENI.

The rearrangement uses TRBV6-2 or TRBV6-3 and TRBJ2-7, with 8 nucleotides matching TRBD2. Germline V gene lookup returns CDR1 MNHEY and CDR2 SVGEGT. The V segment lost 4 bases and the J segment 4 bases; nucleotides outside the gene matches: 15. This CDR3 comprises 17 residues. For the CDR3, the DNA is TGTGCCAGCAGTTTAAGGACATACGGGAGGGCCTCGTACGAGCAGTACTTC. This encodes CASSLRTYGRASYEQYF.

The chain combines TRBV18 with TRBJ2-7, with D possibly TRBD2 on 5 matching bases. The V end lost 4 bases, the J end lost 6 bases, and 13 bases lay between the germline ends. The germline V gene has CDR1 KGHSH and CDR2 LQKENI. The CDR3 length is 13 residues. CDR3: CASSREFPTEQYF. In DNA form, the CDR3 reads TGTGCCAGCTCACGGGAGTTTCCGACCGAGCAGTACTTC.

The chain joins TRBV7-2 to TRBJ2-6; the D gene is possibly TRBD2 (5 bases). The CDR3 contains 17 residues. V was clipped by 1 base and J by 4 bases, with 14 bases between them. Per germline, CDR1 SGHTA and CDR2 FQGNSA. In DNA, the CDR3 is TGTGCCAGCAGCTTAGTTACGGTTTCGGGGGGGGCCAACGTCCTGACTTTC. It encodes CASSLVTVSGGANVLTF.

The chain is built from TRBV5-1 and TRBJ2-5; possibly TRBD1 for D (5 bases). Per the germline V gene, CDR1 is SGHRS and CDR2 is YFSETQ. Between the trimmed V and J ends, which lost 0 bases and 4 bases, there was a span of 16 bases. The CDR3 is made up of 16 amino acids. The CDR3 is CASSLARQGLTETQYF. Written as DNA, the CDR3 is TGCGCCAGCAGCTTGGCTCGCCAGGGTTTAACAGAGACCCAGTACTTC.

The genes are TRBV15 and TRBJ1-5; a weak D match, TRBD1 (6 bases). Trimming took off 5 bases at V and 2 bases at J, with 19 bases between the two ends. Germline V gene data show CDR1 as LNHNV and CDR2 as YYDKDF (reference sequence). The CDR3 totals 17 residues. The CDR3 loop is CATSVAAWGGRNQPQHF. In DNA, the CDR3 is TGTGCCACCAGCGTTGCGGCGTGGGGGGGCCGCAATCAGCCCCAGCATTTT.

CDR3 sequence (DNA): TGTGCCACCAGTGATTCTTCGAGACTGTTTTTT. Residues: CATSDSSRLFF. The J gene is TRBJ1-4, the V gene TRBV24-1; D is undetermined. The CDR3 is 11 residues long. Germline V CDR1 and CDR2: KGHDR, SFDVKD. The V end lost 2 bases, the J end lost 13 bases, and 7 bases lay between the germline ends.

This clone has more than one count but fewer than ten. This chain connects TRBV4-1 to TRBJ2-1, with a tentative D call TRBD1 (6 bases). The germline CDR1 and CDR2 sequences are MGHRA and YSYEKL. The CDR3 length is 15 residues. V gave up 4 bases and J gave up 0 bases, with 10 bases separating them. CDR3 sequence reads: CASSRQVSSYNEQFF. In nucleotides, the CDR3 is TGCGCCAGCAGCCGACAGGTCTCCTCCTACAATGAGCAGTTCTTC.

This clone appeared once. V and J are TRBV27 and TRBJ2-3, with 10 bases aligning to TRBD1. Germline V lookup: CDR1 MNHEY, CDR2 SMNVEV (reference sequence). The V and J ends lost 6 bases and 3 bases, in that order; junction bases with no gene match: 12. This CDR3 region has 17 residues. As DNA, the CDR3 is TGTGCCAGCAGGTTTTTGACAGGGGGCATGGGGACAGATACGCAGTATTTT. Its protein is CASRFLTGGMGTDTQYF.

This chain joins TRBV29-1 and TRBJ2-5, with 10 bases lining up with TRBD2. Germline CDR1 and CDR2: SQVTM and ANQGSEA. The CDR3 has 14 residues. The V and J ends lost 3 bases and 5 bases, in that order; junction bases with no gene match: 6. The CDR3 reads CSVEKSGRAETQYF. CDR3 in DNA: TGCAGCGTTGAGAAGAGCGGGAGGGCCGAGACCCAGTACTTC.

V is TRBV4-1 and J is TRBJ2-3, with D perhaps TRBD2 (6 bases). Looked up from germline, CDR1 is MGHRA and CDR2 is YSYEKL. Trimming cost V 6 bases and J 2 bases, with 21 bases left between them. This CDR3 spans 17 amino acids. The CDR3 reads CASSLASGRDHTDTQYF. CDR3 DNA: TGCGCCAGCAGTCTAGCCTCGGGGCGGGACCACACAGATACGCAGTATTTT.

The chain uses TRBV29-1 and TRBJ2-7; 12 bases align to TRBD1. CDR1 is SQVTM and CDR2 is ANQGSEA in the germline V gene. The CDR3 loop spans 15 amino acids. V lost 6 bases to trimming and J lost 4 bases; unmatched junction nucleotides: 10. CDR3 region: CSVAGGTGGSYEQYF. The CDR3 coding sequence is TGCAGCGTAGCTGGGGGGACAGGGGGCTCATACGAGCAGTACTTC.

V gene TRBV6-6 combines with J gene TRBJ2-1, with a tentative D call TRBD1 (6 bases). Germline-derived CDR1 and CDR2 are MNHNY and SVGAGI (reference sequence). Trimming took off 0 bases at V and 4 bases at J, with 10 bases between the two ends. The CDR3 length is 15 residues. The DNA for the CDR3 is TGTGCCAGCAGTTACTCCGGACAGATATACAATGAGCAGTTCTTC. The encoded protein is CASSYSGQIYNEQFF.

This clone appeared once. The chain couples TRBV28 to TRBJ2-7; possible D gene TRBD1, 6 bases. The CDR3 has 15 amino acids. Trimming took off 5 bases at V and 2 bases at J, with 16 bases between the two ends. Germline CDR1 and CDR2: MDHEN and SYDVKM. CDR3 bases: TGTGCCAGCAGTCCCCATTCCGGGACACCCTACGAGCAGTACTTC. This codes for CASSPHSGTPYEQYF.

The chain has TRBV2 and TRBJ2-1, with TRBD2 matching over 7 bases. This CDR3 has 15 amino acids. Germline loops: CDR1 SNHLY, CDR2 FYNNEI. V trimming: 4 bases; J trimming: 7 bases; junction bases outside the gene matches: 10. The chain's CDR3 is CASSVLGPGGNEQFF. CDR3 nucleotides: TGTGCCAGCAGTGTGTTAGGACCCGGGGGGAATGAGCAGTTCTTC. The whole variable domain, remainder taken from reference TRBV2 and TRBJ2-1, is EPEVTQTPSHQVTQMGQEVILRCVPISNHLYFYWYRQILGQKVEFLVSFYNNEISEKSEIFDDQFSVERPDGSNFTLKIRSTKLEDSAMYFCASSVLGPGGNEQFFGPGTRLTVL.

This clone has only a few counts. V is TRBV24-1 and J is TRBJ1-5; D is unresolved. This CDR3 is built from 15 residues. Deletions cut 9 bases from V and 3 bases from J, with 17 bases between. In germline, CDR1 is KGHDR, CDR2 SFDVKD. The chain's CDR3 is CATSASREPNQPQHF. The CDR3 DNA reads TGTGCCACCTCCGCCTCAAGGGAGCCCAATCAGCCCCAGCATTTT.

The chain has TRBV24-1 and TRBJ2-3; TRBD1 matches at 7 bases. CDR1 is KGHDR and CDR2 is SFDVKD in the germline V gene. Trimming removed 4 bases from V and 4 bases from J; junction bases left unmatched: 16. This CDR3 comprises 18 residues. CDR3 DNA: TGTGCCACCAGTGAACCTGTCCGGGACAGCCATAGACCAGATACGCAGTATTTT. Translation gives CATSEPVRDSHRPDTQYF.

The rearrangement links TRBV28 to TRBJ1-2; possible D gene TRBD1, 6 bases. Trimming cost V 3 bases and J 3 bases, with 8 bases left between them. Germline CDR1 is MDHEN and CDR2 is SYDVKM. The CDR3 has 13 residues. CDR3 loop: CASSLAGDYGYTF. The CDR3, as DNA: TGTGCCAGCAGTTTGGCAGGGGACTATGGCTACACCTTC.

The chain recombines TRBV19 with TRBJ1-5; TRBD1 might be the D (6 bases). CDR3 length: 17 amino acids. The germline V gene encodes CDR1 LNHDA and CDR2 SQIVND (reference sequence). The V gene lost 3 bases and the J gene lost 0 bases, with 15 bases spanning the gap. In nucleotides, the CDR3 is TGTGCCAGTAGTATTCCAGCAGGGGCTGTTAGCAATCAGCCCCAGCATTTT. As protein: CASSIPAGAVSNQPQHF.

CDR3 DNA: TGTGCCAGCAGTTTGGGACAGGGGTTCTACGAGCAGTACTTC. Protein: CASSLGQGFYEQYF. The chain uses TRBV6-5 and TRBJ2-7, with TRBD1 matching 10 bases. Germline values: CDR1 MNHEY, CDR2 SVGAGI. Trimming at V came to 4 bases and at J to 3 bases, leaving 3 bases not matched to a gene. The CDR3 loop spans 14 amino acids.

The chain combines TRBV11-2 with TRBJ1-4, with D possibly being TRBD1 (6 bases). Germline CDR1 and CDR2: SGHAT and FQNNGV. The CDR3 sequence is 15 residues long. Between the trimmed V and J ends, which lost 5 bases and 8 bases, there was a span of 18 bases. This CDR3 reads CASSPRGGPREKLFF. CDR3 DNA sequence: TGTGCCAGCAGCCCAAGGGGGGGGCCTCGAGAAAAACTGTTTTTT.